This TCR beta chain was captured by sequencing in a study of T cell clonality in common variable immunodeficiency. Blood came from CVID subjects not ill and not taking immunomodulatory or immunosuppressive medication. Sequencing input was equivalent genomic DNA from CVID and controls. Here immunoSEQ multiplex PCR was the method, and the copy in TCRdb shows in-frame clones only, minus some. Recorded here are roughly 25,000 clones, none singletons. Study-level results: CVID subjects showed higher TCRbeta clonality than healthy controls. Common variable immunodeficiency TCR beta sequences reportedly had fewer deletions and N-nucleotide insertions.

In the case of this clone: The antigen is undetermined. With the read ending 3 residues before the CDR3 end, the germline J gene is used to fill in that end.

The CDR3 is 12 amino acids. V dropped 5 bases and J dropped 3 bases, with 5 bases sitting between them. CDR1 is LNHDA, CDR2 SQIVND, per germline (reference sequence). Sequences were obtained from peripheral blood mononuclear cells. This chain connects TRBV19 to TRBJ1-5; D uncertain. The clonotype comes from a human donor with common variable immunodeficiency. CDR3 DNA (partial): TGTGCCAGTAGTGGCCTCAATCAGCCC. It specifies CASSGLNQP. The CDR3 in full is CASSGLNQPQHF.